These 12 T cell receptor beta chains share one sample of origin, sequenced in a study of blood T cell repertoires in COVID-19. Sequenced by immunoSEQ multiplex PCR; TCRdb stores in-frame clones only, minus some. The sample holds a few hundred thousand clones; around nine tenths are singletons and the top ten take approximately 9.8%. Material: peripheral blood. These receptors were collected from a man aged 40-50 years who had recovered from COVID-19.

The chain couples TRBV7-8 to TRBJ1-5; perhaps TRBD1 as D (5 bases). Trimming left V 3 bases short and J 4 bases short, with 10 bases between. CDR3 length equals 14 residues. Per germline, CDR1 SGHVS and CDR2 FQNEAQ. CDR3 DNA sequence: TGTGCCAGCAGCTTGACAGAATCTAATCAGCCCCAGCATTTT. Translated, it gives CASSLTESNQPQHF.

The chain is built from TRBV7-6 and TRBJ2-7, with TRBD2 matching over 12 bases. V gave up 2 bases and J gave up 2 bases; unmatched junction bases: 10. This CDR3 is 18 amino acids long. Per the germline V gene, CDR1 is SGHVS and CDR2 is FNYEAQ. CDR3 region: CASSLRLAGELLPYEQYF. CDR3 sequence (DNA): TGTGCCAGCAGCTTAAGACTAGCGGGGGAATTATTGCCCTACGAGCAGTACTTC.

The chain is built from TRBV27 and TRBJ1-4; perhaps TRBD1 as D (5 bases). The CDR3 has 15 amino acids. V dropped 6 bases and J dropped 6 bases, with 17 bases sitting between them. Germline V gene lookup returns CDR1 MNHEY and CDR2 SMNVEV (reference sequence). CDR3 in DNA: TGTGCCAGCAGGCCCCAGGGTAGAGCACATGAAAAACTGTTTTTT. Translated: CASRPQGRAHEKLFF. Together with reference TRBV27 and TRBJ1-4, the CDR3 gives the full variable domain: EAQVTQNPRYLITVTGKKLTVTCSQNMNHEYMSWYRQDPGLGLRQIYYSMNVEVTDKGDVPEGYKVSRKEKRNFPLILESPSPNQTSLYFCASRPQGRAHEKLFFGSGTQLSVL.

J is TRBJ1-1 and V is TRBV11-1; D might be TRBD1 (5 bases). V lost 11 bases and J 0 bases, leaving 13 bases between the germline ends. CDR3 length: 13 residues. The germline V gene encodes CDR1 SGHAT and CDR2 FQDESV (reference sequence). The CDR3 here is CAGGTDMNTEAFF. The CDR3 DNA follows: TGTGCCGGAGGGACTGACATGAACACTGAAGCTTTCTTT.

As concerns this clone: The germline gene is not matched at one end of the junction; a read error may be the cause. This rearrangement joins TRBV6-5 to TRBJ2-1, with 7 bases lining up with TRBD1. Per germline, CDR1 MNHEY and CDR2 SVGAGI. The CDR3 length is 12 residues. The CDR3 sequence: CASSYPSGGEVF. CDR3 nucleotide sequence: TGTGCCAGCAGTTACCCCTCAGGGGGAGAGGTCTTC.

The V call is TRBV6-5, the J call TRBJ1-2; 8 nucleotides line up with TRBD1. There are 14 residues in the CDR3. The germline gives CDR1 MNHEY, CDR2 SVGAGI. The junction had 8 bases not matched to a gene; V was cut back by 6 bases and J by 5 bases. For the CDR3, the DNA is TGTGCCAGCAGGAATTCAGGGGGCTTGTATGGCTACACCTTC. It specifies CASRNSGGLYGYTF.

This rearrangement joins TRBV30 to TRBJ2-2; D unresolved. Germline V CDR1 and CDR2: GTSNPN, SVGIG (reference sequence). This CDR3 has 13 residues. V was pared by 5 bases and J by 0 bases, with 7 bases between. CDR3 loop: CAWGASNTGELFF. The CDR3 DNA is TGTGCCTGGGGAGCTTCGAACACCGGGGAGCTGTTTTTT.

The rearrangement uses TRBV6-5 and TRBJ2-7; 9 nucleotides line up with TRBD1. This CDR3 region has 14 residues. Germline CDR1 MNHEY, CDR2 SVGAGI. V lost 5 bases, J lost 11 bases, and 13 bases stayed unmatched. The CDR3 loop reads CASSLGTGPTKEYF. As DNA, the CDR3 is TGTGCCAGCAGTCTAGGGACAGGGCCCACGAAGGAGTACTTC.

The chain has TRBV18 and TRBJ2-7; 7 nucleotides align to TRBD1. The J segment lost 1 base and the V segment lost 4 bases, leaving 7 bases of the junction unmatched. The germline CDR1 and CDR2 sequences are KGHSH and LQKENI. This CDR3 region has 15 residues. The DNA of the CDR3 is TGTGCCAGCTCACTCACCGGGACAGTATCCTACGAGCAGTACTTC. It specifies CASSLTGTVSYEQYF.

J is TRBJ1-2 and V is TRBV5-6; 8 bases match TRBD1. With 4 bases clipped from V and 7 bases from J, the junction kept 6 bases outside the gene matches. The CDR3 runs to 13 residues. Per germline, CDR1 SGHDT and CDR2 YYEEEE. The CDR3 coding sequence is TGTGCCAGCAGCCTCGGACAGGGAATTGGCTACACCTTC. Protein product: CASSLGQGIGYTF.

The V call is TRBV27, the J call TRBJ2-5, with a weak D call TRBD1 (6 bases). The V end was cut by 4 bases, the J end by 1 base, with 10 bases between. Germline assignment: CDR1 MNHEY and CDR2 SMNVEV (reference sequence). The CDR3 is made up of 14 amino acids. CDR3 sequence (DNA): TGTGCCAGCAGTTCACGGGACACCCAAGAGACCCAGTACTTC. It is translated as CASSSRDTQETQYF.

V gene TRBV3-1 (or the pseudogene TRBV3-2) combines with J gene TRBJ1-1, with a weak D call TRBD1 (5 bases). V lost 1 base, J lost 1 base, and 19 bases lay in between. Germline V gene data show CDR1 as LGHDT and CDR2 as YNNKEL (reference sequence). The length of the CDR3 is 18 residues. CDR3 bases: TGTGCCAGCAGCCAAGTCGGACTACCGGGACTAAGGAACACTGAAGCTTTCTTT. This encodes CASSQVGLPGLRNTEAFF.